Described below is a single T cell receptor beta chain sequence and its context. This specimen comes from a study of blood T cell repertoires in COVID-19. Whole-study context: From T cells, B-cell-depleted T cells, or PBMCs came the material, which was cDNA or gDNA.

The assay was immunoSEQ multiplex PCR, and TCRdb's table has in-frame clones only and misses some. The sample records around 120,000 clones, nearly 90% being singletons. The V end was cut by 6 bases, the J end by 3 bases, with 12 bases between. There are 13 residues in the CDR3. The source of this sequence is a woman aged 55-69 years with COVID-19, enrolled during active disease. The chain joins TRBV12-3 or TRBV12-4 to TRBJ2-7; no clear D gene. Specimen: peripheral blood. CDR3 protein: CASSPGSGYEQYF. Here the CDR3 DNA reads TGTGCCAGCAGCCCGGGTTCGGGCTACGAGCAGTACTTC.